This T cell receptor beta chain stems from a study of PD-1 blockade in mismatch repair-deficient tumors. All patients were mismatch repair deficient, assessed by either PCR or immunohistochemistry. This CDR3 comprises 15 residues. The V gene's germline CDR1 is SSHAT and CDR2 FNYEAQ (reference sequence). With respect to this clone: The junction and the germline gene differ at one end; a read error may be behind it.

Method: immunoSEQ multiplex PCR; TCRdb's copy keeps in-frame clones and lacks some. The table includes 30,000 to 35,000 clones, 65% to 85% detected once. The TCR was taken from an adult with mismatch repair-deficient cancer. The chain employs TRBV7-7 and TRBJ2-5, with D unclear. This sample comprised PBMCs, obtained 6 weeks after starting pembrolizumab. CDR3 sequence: CASSLGDHLQETQYF. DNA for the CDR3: TGTGCTAGCAGCTTAGGAGATCACCTCCAAGAGACCCAGTACTTC.